This TCR delta chain was found in a study of γδ T cells in repeated Plasmodium falciparum infection. Study-wide background: Timepoints: baseline, immediately before selected infections, and 21 days after every infection.

TCRdb re-called the multiplex PCR reads through CATT. The sample comprises 45,000 to 70,000 delta-chain clones, approximately 1.5% of which are singletons, and over 14% rests with the top ten. This clone was seen at least ten times. The same CDR3 can be traced to other DNA sequences in this sample. Vgamma9/Vdelta2+ and Vdelta2-negative gammadelta T cells were flow-sorted from PBMC for bulk sequencing. Germline CDR1 TSWWSYY, CDR2 QGS. V gave up 0 bases and J gave up 0 bases; unmatched junction bases: 18. The CDR3 covers 21 residues. This TCR was sampled from a pool of human donors (malaria-infected and uninfected, not separated). The V call is TRDV1, the J call TRDJ1, with 8 nucleotides matching TRDD3. The sample taken for sequencing was gamma-delta T cells from blood. As DNA, the CDR3 is TGTGCTCTTGGGGAACTAGTGGCCCCTAAGTACTGGGGGTCGTACACCGATAAACTCATCTTT. It is translated as CALGELVAPKYWGSYTDKLIF.